The next 9 T cell receptor beta chains were all read from a single sample in a study of early T cells in non-severe SARS-CoV-2 infection. TCRdb re-analysed the 5' RACE reads in MiXCR, keeping a single row per CDR3 protein. Among 95,000 to 100,000 distinct CDR3 sequences listed, approximately 13% were seen once. Sequenced sample: whole blood. The receptor set was obtained from an adult who was a healthcare worker with PCR-confirmed SARS-CoV-2 infection or an uninfected control (not recorded which).

The chain joins TRBV6-5 to TRBJ2-5, with D perhaps matching TRBD2 (6 bases). This CDR3 has 14 amino acids. Between the trimmed V and J ends, which lost 4 bases and 1 base, there was a span of 10 bases. CDR1 and CDR2 (germline): MNHEY, SVGAGI. The CDR3 DNA sequence: TGTGCCAGCAGTTCGGACTATTTCCAAGAGACCCAGTACTTC. It yields the protein CASSSDYFQETQYF.

There are many counts of this clonotype. The chain couples TRBV11-2 to TRBJ2-2; TRBD2 is a possible D gene (5 bases). The CDR3 loop spans 15 amino acids. The V gene's germline CDR1 is SGHAT and CDR2 FQNNGV. V was pared by 5 bases and J by 1 base, with 11 bases between. CDR3 in DNA: TGTGCCAGCAGCCGGGGTTGGCTGAACACCGGGGAGCTGTTTTTT. Its protein is CASSRGWLNTGELFF.

This clonotype was seen more than once but under ten times. This chain joins TRBV7-9 and TRBJ2-2; tentative D call: TRBD1 (6 bases). Trimming took off 11 bases at V and 3 bases at J, with 10 bases between the two ends. The CDR3 runs to 12 residues. The germline CDR1 and CDR2 sequences are SEHNR and FQNEAQ (reference sequence). DNA for the CDR3: TGTGCCTCCCACAGGGACACCGGGGAGCTGTTTTTT. It specifies CASHRDTGELFF. The whole variable domain, remainder taken from reference TRBV7-9 and TRBJ2-2, is DTGVSQNPRHKITKRGQNVTFRCDPISEHNRLYWYRQTLGQGPEFLTYFQNEAQLEKSRLLSDRFSAERPKGSFSTLEIQRTEQGDSAMYLCASHRDTGELFFGEGSRLTVL.

In this sample, this clonotype turned up many times. This chain connects TRBV4-3 to TRBJ1-2; 7 bases line up with TRBD1. Trimming cost V 2 bases and J 2 bases; bases outside gene matches: 8. Germline CDR1 reads LGHNA; CDR2 reads YSLEER. The CDR3 runs to 16 residues. CDR3 sequence: CASSQTGDRHNYGYTF. The CDR3 nucleotides are TGCGCCAGCAGCCAAACTGGGGACAGACACAACTATGGCTACACCTTC.

In this sample, this clonotype turned up many times. The genes are TRBV29-1 and TRBJ2-2; 8 bases match TRBD1. Germline CDR1 and CDR2: SQVTM and ANQGSEA. Unmatched junction bases numbered 3, after V lost 6 bases and J lost 0 bases. CDR3 length equals 14 residues. CDR3: CSVTTGANTGELFF. The CDR3 bases are TGCAGCGTCACGACAGGGGCGAACACCGGGGAGCTGTTTTTT.

This clonotype was counted between two and nine times. The rearrangement joins TRBV29-1 to TRBJ1-1; D is possibly TRBD1 (5 bases). The germline V gene encodes CDR1 SQVTM and CDR2 ANQGSEA. Trimming took off 6 bases at V and 10 bases at J, with 15 bases between the two ends. The CDR3 spans 11 residues. This CDR3 reads CSVLRVGGAFF. CDR3 bases: TGCAGCGTGTTGAGAGTCGGGGGAGCTTTCTTT. Based on the CDR3 plus reference TRBV29-1 and TRBJ1-1, the full variable domain is SAVISQKPSRDICQRGTSLTIQCQVDSQVTMMFWYRQQPGQSLTLIATANQGSEATYESGFVIDKFPISRPNLTFSTLTVSNMSPEDSSIYLCSVLRVGGAFFGQGTRLTVV.

This clonotype came up once. The rearrangement joins TRBV4-1 to TRBJ1-5; tentative D call: TRBD1 (6 bases). This CDR3 has 13 amino acids. Trimming pared 1 base from V and 6 bases from J, leaving 7 bases between. Germline CDR1 and CDR2: MGHRA and YSYEKL. The CDR3 sequence: CASSQVGGQPQHF. The DNA for the CDR3 is TGCGCCAGCAGCCAAGTAGGGGGTCAGCCCCAGCATTTT.

This clonotype was counted only a few times. The chain couples TRBV29-1 to TRBJ2-7; D is ambiguous. CDR1 and CDR2 (germline): SQVTM, ANQGSEA. Trimming cost V 6 bases and J 2 bases, with 14 bases left between them. The CDR3 spans 13 residues. The DNA of the CDR3 is TGCAGCGTCAAAGGCCTATTTGCCTACGAGCAGTACTTC. It yields the protein CSVKGLFAYEQYF.

This clonotype was seen many times. This chain links TRBV6-6 with TRBJ1-6; 12 bases match TRBD1. Trimming cost V 2 bases and J 8 bases; bases outside gene matches: 10. Germline CDR1 and CDR2: MNHNY and SVGAGI (reference sequence). This CDR3 comprises 18 residues. The CDR3 reads CASSYPTGTGGADSPLHF. DNA of the CDR3: TGTGCCAGCAGTTACCCCACCGGGACAGGGGGCGCAGATTCACCCCTCCACTTT.